Below are 24 T cell receptor beta chains sequenced from a single sample in a study of blood T cells in healthy people across ages. A second PCR of 7 to 11 cycles used a sample-barcoded 5' primer and a J-beta primer mix. TCRdb called the 5' RACE reads again in MiXCR, with one record for every CDR3 protein. The data contain 2 million or so distinct CDR3 sequences, just under 50% of them seen just once; the ten biggest clones take up around 2.1%. Sequenced input: blood. These receptors all come from a woman aged 40 to 50 in good health.

The gene calls are TRBV4-1 and TRBJ1-2; 7 bases agree with TRBD1. V shed 2 bases and J 8 bases; nucleotides not matched to a gene: 14. Germline V CDR1 and CDR2: MGHRA, YSYEKL. CDR3 size: 16 residues. The CDR3 spells CASSQPYHRDSYGYTF. In DNA form, the CDR3 reads TGCGCCAGCAGCCAACCATACCACCGGGACAGTTACGGCTACACCTTC.

The chain is built from TRBV5-1 and TRBJ1-1, with D possibly matching TRBD1 (6 bases). The CDR3 sequence is 14 residues long. From germline, CDR1 is SGHRS and CDR2 YFSETQ. V lost 2 bases to trimming and J lost 5 bases, with 13 bases between them. In DNA form, the CDR3 reads TGCGCCAGCAGCTTAAATCAGGGGATAACTGAAGCTTTCTTT. Translated: CASSLNQGITEAFF.

This clonotype appeared a single time. The V gene is TRBV27, the J gene TRBJ2-1, with no clear D. The tail of the sequence fits TRBJ2-7 better, so the J call may be wrong. Germline assignment: CDR1 MNHEY and CDR2 SMNVEV (reference sequence). This CDR3 contains 13 residues. The CDR3 sequence: CASRPTPDYEQYF. For the CDR3, the DNA is TGTGCCAGCAGACCGACACCCGACTACGAGCAGTACTTC.

The V call is TRBV19, the J call TRBJ2-7, with TRBD1 as a possible D gene (6 bases). V was clipped by 3 bases and J by 0 bases, with 15 bases between them. This CDR3 has 16 residues. CDR1 is LNHDA, CDR2 SQIVND, per germline (reference sequence). In nucleotides, the CDR3 is TGTGCCAGTAGTATTGCTGGGGCAGGGGTCTCCTACGAGCAGTACTTC. Residues: CASSIAGAGVSYEQYF.

The chain uses TRBV6-5 and TRBJ2-1, with 9 bases lining up with TRBD1. The germline V gene encodes CDR1 MNHEY and CDR2 SVGAGI. V lost 6 bases to trimming and J lost 6 bases; unmatched junction nucleotides: 6. This CDR3 spans 14 amino acids. CDR3 bases: TGTGCCAGCAGCCAGGGACAGGGACCCAATGAGCAGTTCTTC. It translates to CASSQGQGPNEQFF.

This clonotype appeared many times. The V call is TRBV20-1, the J call TRBJ1-2; TRBD1 matches at 9 bases. Germline V gene lookup returns CDR1 DFQATT and CDR2 SNEGSKA (reference sequence). The CDR3 runs 18 residues. Losses at the gene ends were 0 bases for V and 8 bases for J; bases not matched to a gene: 19. CDR3 sequence (DNA): TGCAGTGCTAGAGATAACGGGACAGGGTTGTATGATGAAAAAGGCTACACCTTC. Translating it yields CSARDNGTGLYDEKGYTF.

The chain couples TRBV7-9 to TRBJ1-4; tentatively, D is TRBD1 (5 bases). Trimming removed 5 bases from V and 8 bases from J, with 12 bases in between. The CDR3 is made up of 13 amino acids. Germline CDR1 SEHNR, CDR2 FQNEAQ (reference sequence). DNA for the CDR3: TGTGCCAGCAGCCCAGACGGGGACGAAAAACTGTTTTTT. It is translated as CASSPDGDEKLFF. Variable domain in full (rest from reference TRBV7-9 and TRBJ1-4): DTGVSQNPRHKITKRGQNVTFRCDPISEHNRLYWYRQTLGQGPEFLTYFQNEAQLEKSRLLSDRFSAERPKGSFSTLEIQRTEQGDSAMYLCASSPDGDEKLFFGSGTQLSVL.

The V and J genes are TRBV14 and TRBJ2-1; D might be TRBD1 or TRBD2, each matching 6 bases. This CDR3 region has 17 residues. The ends were cut back, 0 bases at V and 2 bases at J, with 14 bases in the middle. The V gene's germline CDR1 is SGHDN and CDR2 FVKESK. This chain's CDR3 is CASSQDRRGPPYNEQFF. CDR3 coding DNA: TGTGCCAGCAGCCAAGATCGACGGGGGCCGCCCTACAATGAGCAGTTCTTC.

The chain has TRBV2 and TRBJ2-7; unclear D gene. Germline assignment: CDR1 SNHLY and CDR2 FYNNEI. This CDR3 region has 12 residues. Trimming shortened V by 7 bases and J by 5 bases, and 12 bases separated the two germline ends. This chain's CDR3 is CASNGQKNEQYF. The CDR3 DNA reads as TGTGCCAGCAACGGGCAGAAGAACGAGCAGTACTTC.

The CDR3, as DNA: TGTGCCAGCAGCGTGACAGGTCGAGAAGGCTACACCTTC. It yields the protein CASSVTGREGYTF. The chain has TRBV7-2 and TRBJ1-2; tentatively, D is TRBD1 (6 bases). V lost 5 bases and J lost 8, with 15 bases in between. Germline V lookup: CDR1 SGHTA, CDR2 FQGNSA. This CDR3 is 13 amino acids long.

This chain uses TRBV20-1 with TRBJ1-1; D not resolved. CDR3 length: 16 residues. V lost 1 base and J lost 0, with 15 bases in between. Germline CDR1 reads DFQATT; CDR2 reads SNEGSKA (reference sequence). CDR3 bases: TGCAGTGCTAGAGTGTTACAAATGGGCATGAACACTGAAGCTTTCTTT. Protein product: CSARVLQMGMNTEAFF.

This clonotype was found once. The rearrangement uses TRBV15 and TRBJ1-5; TRBD1 might be the D (6 bases). Deletions cut 3 bases from V and 7 bases from J, with 16 bases between. CDR1 is LNHNV, CDR2 YYDKDF, per germline (reference sequence). CDR3 length: 15 amino acids. CDR3 protein: CATSSFSSGGQPQHF. The CDR3 DNA sequence: TGTGCCACCAGCAGTTTTTCATCGGGGGGCCAGCCCCAGCATTTT.

V is TRBV27 and J is TRBJ2-5; tentatively, D is TRBD2 (6 bases). The CDR3 extends over 14 amino acids. Germline CDR1 MNHEY, CDR2 SMNVEV (reference sequence). Trimming left V 4 bases short and J 5 bases short, with 14 bases between. In DNA, the CDR3 is TGTGCCAGCAGTTCGGTACTAGCAACCGAGACCCAGTACTTC. Translating it yields CASSSVLATETQYF.

The chain has TRBV9 and TRBJ2-3; D is perhaps TRBD2 (5 bases). The CDR3 extends over 18 amino acids. Germline assignment: CDR1 SGDLS and CDR2 YYNGEE. Trimming left V 3 bases short and J 0 bases short, with 20 bases between. This CDR3 reads CASSDGRLARESTDTQYF. For the CDR3, the DNA is TGTGCCAGCAGCGACGGACGTTTAGCGAGGGAGAGCACAGATACGCAGTATTTT.

This clonotype was counted a few times. The CDR3 DNA reads as TGTGCCAGCAGCTTAGACTGGGACAGGGTCTGGGATGGCTACACCTTC. Its protein is CASSLDWDRVWDGYTF. This chain connects TRBV11-2 to TRBJ1-2, with 9 nucleotides matching TRBD1. The germline V gene encodes CDR1 SGHAT and CDR2 FQNNGV. V trimming: 0 bases; J trimming: 6 bases; junction bases outside the gene matches: 8. CDR3 length: 16 residues.

The J gene is TRBJ2-1, the V gene TRBV12-3 or TRBV12-4; 8 bases are a match to TRBD1. CDR3 length: 15 residues. Trimming took 7 bases from V and 6 from J; bases not matched to a gene: 11. For the CDR3, the DNA is TGTGCCAGCACCGGAACAGGGGGGCCTCGCAATGAGCAGTTCTTC. Protein sequence: CASTGTGGPRNEQFF.

The J gene is TRBJ2-4, the V gene TRBV29-1; D possibly corresponds to TRBD1 (5 bases). Germline loops: CDR1 SQVTM, CDR2 ANQGSEA. Trimming stripped 7 bases from V and 8 bases from J, with 18 bases between. The CDR3 is made up of 13 amino acids. CDR3 sequence reads: CSGGVGVGDIQYF. CDR3 nucleotide sequence: TGCAGCGGTGGAGTAGGGGTAGGGGACATTCAGTACTTC.

The chain combines TRBV10-3 with TRBJ1-1; 7 positions match TRBD1. The trim removed 2 bases at V and 4 bases at J, leaving 4 bases unmatched. The CDR3 runs to 14 residues. Per germline, CDR1 ENHRY and CDR2 SYGVKD. CDR3 sequence (DNA): TGTGCCATCAGTGAGCGGGCAGGGGGCACTGAAGCTTTCTTT. Its translation: CAISERAGGTEAFF.

The CDR3 bases are TGCAGTGCTAGGGTCCTAGGGGGGGACCGCGGAGATACGCAGTATTTT. Translating gives CSARVLGGDRGDTQYF. The chain uses TRBV20-1 and TRBJ2-3; D is possibly TRBD2 (7 bases). CDR3 length: 16 amino acids. V was clipped by 3 bases and J by 5 bases, with 21 bases between them. CDR1 is DFQATT and CDR2 is SNEGSKA in the germline V gene (reference sequence).

The rearrangement joins TRBV28 to TRBJ2-4; 9 bases are a match to TRBD1. TRBJ2-7 explains the end of the DNA better; the J call may be wrong. Germline V lookup: CDR1 MDHEN, CDR2 SYDVKM. The CDR3 length is 15 residues. The DNA for the CDR3 is TGTGCCAGCGGTGAACAGGGGGCAGGGGCCTACGAGCAGTACTTC. Translating gives CASGEQGAGAYEQYF.

About this clonotype itself: The junction shows a germline mismatch at one end, possibly a read error. The chain combines TRBV12-3 or TRBV12-4 with TRBJ2-3, with D uncertain. This CDR3 is built from 15 residues. CDR3 sequence (DNA): TGTGCCAGCAGTCCACAAGGAGTGAGAACAGATGCGCAGTATTTT. It specifies CASSPQGVRTDAQYF.

About this clonotype: At one end, the junction sequence differs from germline, possibly due to a read error. This rearrangement joins TRBV3-1 to TRBJ2-3; no reliable D call. The CDR3 length is 11 residues. In germline, CDR1 is LGHDT, CDR2 YNNKEL (reference sequence). For the CDR3, the DNA is TGTGCCGGCAGCCAAGGAAGTGCTCAGTATTTT. This codes for CAGSQGSAQYF.

The chain uses TRBV20-1 and TRBJ1-2; 10 nucleotides align to TRBD1. Germline CDR1 reads DFQATT; CDR2 reads SNEGSKA (reference sequence). With 5 bases clipped from V and 2 bases from J, the junction kept 8 bases outside the gene matches. The CDR3 is 15 residues long. The CDR3 sequence is CSADRTGGGNYGYTF. DNA for the CDR3: TGCAGTGCTGATCGGACAGGGGGGGGGAACTATGGCTACACCTTC.

This rearrangement joins TRBV7-2 to TRBJ1-2; tentative D call: TRBD1 (6 bases). Germline CDR1 reads SGHTA; CDR2 reads FQGNSA. This CDR3 contains 14 residues. The germline V and J ends were trimmed by 1 base and 5 bases, with 11 bases remaining between them. As DNA, the CDR3 is TGTGCCAGCAGCTTAGAGGCCACAGGGTATGGCTACACCTTC. This gives the protein CASSLEATGYGYTF.